This section outlines one T cell receptor beta chain sequence together with its context. Its matching antigen is unknown. CDR1 SGHTA and CDR2 FQGTGA come from the germline V gene. The CDR3 sequence is 14 residues long. With 1 base removed from V and 4 bases from J, the gap between germline ends came to 10 bases. Sequenced by immunoSEQ multiplex PCR; TCRdb stores in-frame clones only, minus some. The sample carries approximately 190,000 clones, 92% recorded once. This sample was taken from a study of T cell responses to AZD1222 COVID-19 vaccine. Study-wide findings and caveats: Dominant CD4 TCR responses targeted spike regions 160-218 and 743-854. Donors were largely white British and mainly female; clonal diversity was possibly underestimated.

The sequencing used peripheral blood, collected on day 0 of AZD1222 vaccination. This sequence was found in an adult in good health. The rearrangement joins TRBV7-3 to TRBJ1-1, with D tentatively TRBD1 (6 bases). The CDR3 bases are TGTGCCAGCAGCTTAAACACAGGGCGCACTGAAGCTTTCTTT. As protein: CASSLNTGRTEAFF. The variable domain in full, completed from reference TRBV7-3 and TRBJ1-1, reads GAGVSQTPSNKVTEKGKYVELRCDPISGHTALYWYRQSLGQGPEFLIYFQGTGAADDSGLPNDRFFAVRPEGSVSTLKIQRTERGDSAVYLCASSLNTGRTEAFFGQGTRLTVV.